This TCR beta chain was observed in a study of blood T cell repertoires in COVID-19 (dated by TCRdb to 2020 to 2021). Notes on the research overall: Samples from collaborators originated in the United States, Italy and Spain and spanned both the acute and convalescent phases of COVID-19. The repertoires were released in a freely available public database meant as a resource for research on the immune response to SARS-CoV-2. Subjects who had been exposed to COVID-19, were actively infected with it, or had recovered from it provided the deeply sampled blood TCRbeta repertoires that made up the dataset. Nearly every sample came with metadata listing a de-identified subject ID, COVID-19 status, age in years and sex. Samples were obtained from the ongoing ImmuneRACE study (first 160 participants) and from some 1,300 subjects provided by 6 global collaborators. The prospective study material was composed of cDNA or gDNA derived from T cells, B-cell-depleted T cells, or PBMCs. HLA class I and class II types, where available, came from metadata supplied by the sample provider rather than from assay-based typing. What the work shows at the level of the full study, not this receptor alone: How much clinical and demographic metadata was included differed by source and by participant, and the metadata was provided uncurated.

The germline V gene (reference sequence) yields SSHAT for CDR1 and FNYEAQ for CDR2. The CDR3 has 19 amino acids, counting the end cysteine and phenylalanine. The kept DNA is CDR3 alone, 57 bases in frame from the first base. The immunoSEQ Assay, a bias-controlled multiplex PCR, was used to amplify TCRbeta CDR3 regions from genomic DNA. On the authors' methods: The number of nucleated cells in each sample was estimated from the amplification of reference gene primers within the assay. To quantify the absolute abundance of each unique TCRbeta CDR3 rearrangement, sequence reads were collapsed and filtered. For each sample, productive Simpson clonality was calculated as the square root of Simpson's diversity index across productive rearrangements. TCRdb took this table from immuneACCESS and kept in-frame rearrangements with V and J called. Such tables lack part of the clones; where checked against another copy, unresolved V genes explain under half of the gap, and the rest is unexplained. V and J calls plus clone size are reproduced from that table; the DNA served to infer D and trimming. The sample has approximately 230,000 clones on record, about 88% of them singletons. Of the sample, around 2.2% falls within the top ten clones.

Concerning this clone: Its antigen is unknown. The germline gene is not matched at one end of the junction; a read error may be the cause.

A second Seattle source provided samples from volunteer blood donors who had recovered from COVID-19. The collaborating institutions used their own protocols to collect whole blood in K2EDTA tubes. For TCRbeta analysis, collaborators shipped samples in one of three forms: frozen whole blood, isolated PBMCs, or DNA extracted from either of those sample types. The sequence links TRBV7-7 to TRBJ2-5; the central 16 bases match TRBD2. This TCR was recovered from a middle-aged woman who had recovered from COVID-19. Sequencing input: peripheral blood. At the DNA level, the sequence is TGTGCTAGCAGCCCCACGGGACTAGCGGGGGGGCCCCGAGGAGAGACCCAGTACTTC. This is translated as CASSPTGLAGGPRGETQYF.